The 10 T cell receptor beta chains in this list originate from one sample, sequenced in a study of a mutant IDH1 vaccine in newly diagnosed glioma. These receptors are not linked to any known antigen. Clones were read by immunoSEQ multiplex PCR, and TCRdb kept only the in-frame ones, dropping some. The data contain just under 45,000 clones, around 93% of them singletons. As to time point: week 23, last vaccination. Vaccination used 300 ug of mutant IDH1 20-mer peptide per dose, with topical imiquimod. The source was PBMCs, collected from a glioma patient whose treatment included an IDH1 peptide vaccine. The receptors originated from a man between 50 and 59 years old with glioma.

The chain is built from TRBV4-3 and TRBJ2-1; tentative D call: TRBD2 (5 bases). Trimming took off 0 bases at V and 1 base at J, with 13 bases between the two ends. CDR3 length: 17 amino acids. Germline V gene lookup returns CDR1 LGHNA and CDR2 YSLEER. CDR3 DNA sequence: TGCGCCAGCAGCCAAGATCGTGAGGACTCATCCTACAATGAGCAGTTCTTC. It specifies CASSQDREDSSYNEQFF.

CDR3 protein: CAKTGAGANVLTF. The DNA for the CDR3 is TGTGCCAAGACCGGGGCTGGGGCCAACGTCCTGACTTTC. This chain links TRBV7-2 with TRBJ2-6; D perhaps matches TRBD2 (5 bases). V was trimmed by 10 bases and J by 2 bases, leaving 9 bases between them. Germline CDR1 and CDR2: SGHTA and FQGNSA. This CDR3 contains 13 residues.

This clone appeared once. V gene TRBV7-2 combines with J gene TRBJ2-7; possibly TRBD1 or TRBD2 for D (5 bases each). The V and J ends lost 5 bases and 2 bases respectively, with 13 bases between them. The germline V gene encodes CDR1 SGHTA and CDR2 FQGNSA. There are 14 residues in the CDR3. This CDR3 reads CASSTYGTPYEQYF. As DNA, the CDR3 is TGTGCCAGCAGCACGTACGGGACGCCCTACGAGCAGTACTTC.

The chain recombines TRBV5-6 with TRBJ2-1; 8 bases fit TRBD2. The CDR3 spans 14 residues. Per the germline V gene, CDR1 is SGHDT and CDR2 is YYEEEE. Germline trimming cut 0 bases from V and 7 bases from J; bases unmatched to any gene: 3. The CDR3 bases are TGTGCCAGCAGCTTGGTTCTAGCGGGTAATGAGCAGTTCTTC. This codes for CASSLVLAGNEQFF. Looking up the rest from reference TRBV5-6 and TRBJ2-1 gives the full variable domain: DAGVTQSPTHLIKTRGQQVTLRCSPKSGHDTVSWYQQALGQGPQFIFQYYEEEERQRGNFPDRFSGHQFPNYSSELNVNALLLGDSALYLCASSLVLAGNEQFFGPGTRLTVL.

The rearrangement uses TRBV13 and TRBJ1-2; 7 bases agree with TRBD1. CDR1 PRHDT and CDR2 FYEKMQ come from the germline V gene (reference sequence). The CDR3 spans 15 residues. The trim removed 4 bases at V and 1 base at J, leaving 6 bases unmatched. The chain's CDR3 is CASSYDRVLNYGYTF. CDR3 in DNA: TGTGCCAGCAGCTACGACAGGGTCCTTAACTATGGCTACACCTTC.

V is TRBV28 and J is TRBJ1-5; a weak D match, TRBD1 (6 bases). Germline V CDR1 and CDR2: MDHEN, SYDVKM. V dropped 6 bases and J dropped 1 base, with 13 bases sitting between them. CDR3 length: 15 residues. The CDR3 protein is CASSPPGASNQPQHF. As DNA, the CDR3 is TGTGCCAGCAGCCCACCAGGGGCGAGCAATCAGCCCCAGCATTTT. The full variable domain, in which reference TRBV28 and TRBJ1-5 provide the parts outside the CDR3, is DVKVTQSSRYLVKRTGEKVFLECVQDMDHENMFWYRQDPGLGLRLIYFSYDVKMKEKGDIPEGYSVSREKKERFSLILESASTNQTSMYLCASSPPGASNQPQHFGDGTRLSIL.

The chain has TRBV27 and TRBJ2-3; 9 nucleotides align to TRBD2. The CDR3 has 15 amino acids. V dropped 4 bases and J dropped 4; count of bases not matched to a gene: 6. Germline CDR1 and CDR2: MNHEY and SMNVEV (reference sequence). As DNA, the CDR3 is TGTGCCAGCAGTTCCGTTAGCGGGAGTGCAGATACGCAGTATTTT. Protein product: CASSSVSGSADTQYF.

This clone was detected once. The CDR3 coding sequence is TGTGCCAGCAGTGACTCAACCCCTCGACAGGGAGTGTTCTGCGAGCAGTACTTC. Its protein is CASSDSTPRQGVFCEQYF. J is TRBJ2-7 and V is TRBV6-4, with TRBD1 identical over 7 bases. With 0 bases clipped from V and 6 bases from J, the junction kept 17 bases outside the gene matches. Germline lookup yields CDR1 MRHNA and CDR2 SNTAGT. There are 18 residues in the CDR3.

This clone was recorded once. This rearrangement joins TRBV25-1 to TRBJ2-7; the match to TRBD1 covers 12 bases. The CDR3 covers 15 residues. J lost 4 bases, V lost 5 bases, and 6 bases had no gene match. Germline V gene sequence: CDR1 MGHDK, CDR2 SYGVNS. The CDR3 sequence: CASSHRGQGAYEQYF. The CDR3 DNA reads as TGTGCCAGCAGTCACCGGGGACAGGGGGCTTACGAGCAGTACTTC.

The rearrangement uses TRBV5-1 and TRBJ1-3; D remains ambiguous. Trimming removed 4 bases from V and 0 bases from J, with 11 bases in between. CDR3 length equals 15 residues. CDR1 SGHRS and CDR2 YFSETQ come from the germline V gene. DNA of the CDR3: TGCGCCAGCAGCCGGTACGGAAGCTCTGGAAACACCATATATTTT. This gives the protein CASSRYGSSGNTIYF.